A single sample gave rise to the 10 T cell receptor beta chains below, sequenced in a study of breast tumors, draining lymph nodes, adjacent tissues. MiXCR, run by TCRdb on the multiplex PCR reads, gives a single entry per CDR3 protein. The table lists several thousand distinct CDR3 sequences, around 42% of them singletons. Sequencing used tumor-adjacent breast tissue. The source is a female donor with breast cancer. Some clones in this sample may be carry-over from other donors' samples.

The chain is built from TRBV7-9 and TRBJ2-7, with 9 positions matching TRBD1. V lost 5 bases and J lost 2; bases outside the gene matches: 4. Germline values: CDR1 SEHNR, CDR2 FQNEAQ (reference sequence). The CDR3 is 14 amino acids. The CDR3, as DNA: TGTGCCAGCAGCACGACAGGGGGAGCCTACGAGCAGTACGTC. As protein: CASSTTGGAYEQYV.

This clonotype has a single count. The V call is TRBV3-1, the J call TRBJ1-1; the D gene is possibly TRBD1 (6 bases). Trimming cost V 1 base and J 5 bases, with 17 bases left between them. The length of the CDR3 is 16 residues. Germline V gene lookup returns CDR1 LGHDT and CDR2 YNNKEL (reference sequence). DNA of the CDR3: TGTGCCAGCAGCCAAGGCCGGGGGGGCGCGTGGACTGAAGCTTTCTTT. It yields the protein CASSQGRGGAWTEAFF.

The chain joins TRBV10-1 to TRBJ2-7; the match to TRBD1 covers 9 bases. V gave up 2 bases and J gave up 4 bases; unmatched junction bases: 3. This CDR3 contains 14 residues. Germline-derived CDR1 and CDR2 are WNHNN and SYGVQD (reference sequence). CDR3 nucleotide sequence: TGCGCCAGCAGTGAGGGCGGGACAGGGTACGAGCAGTACTTC. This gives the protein CASSEGGTGYEQYF.

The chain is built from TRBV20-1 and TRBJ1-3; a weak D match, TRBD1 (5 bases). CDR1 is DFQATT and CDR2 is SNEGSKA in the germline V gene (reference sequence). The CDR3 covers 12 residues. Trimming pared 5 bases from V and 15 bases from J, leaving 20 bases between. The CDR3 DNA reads TGCAGTGCTCCAGGGATCCGAAACGCCACATATTTT. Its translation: CSAPGIRNATYF.

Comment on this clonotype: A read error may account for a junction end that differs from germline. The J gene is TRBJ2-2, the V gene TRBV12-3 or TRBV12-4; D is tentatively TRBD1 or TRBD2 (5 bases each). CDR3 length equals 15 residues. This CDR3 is CASSFGRADTEELFF. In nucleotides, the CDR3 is TGTGCCAGCAGTTTCGGGCGGGCGGACACCGAGGAGCTGTTTTTT.

CDR3 region: CASRKSGTYEQYF. The CDR3 coding sequence is TGTGCCAGCAGAAAGTCCGGGACCTACGAGCAGTACTTC. This chain joins TRBV27 and TRBJ2-7; weak D call: TRBD2 (5 bases). CDR1 is MNHEY, CDR2 SMNVEV, per germline (reference sequence). Trimming removed 6 bases at V and 2 bases at J, with 11 bases between. This CDR3 is built from 13 residues.

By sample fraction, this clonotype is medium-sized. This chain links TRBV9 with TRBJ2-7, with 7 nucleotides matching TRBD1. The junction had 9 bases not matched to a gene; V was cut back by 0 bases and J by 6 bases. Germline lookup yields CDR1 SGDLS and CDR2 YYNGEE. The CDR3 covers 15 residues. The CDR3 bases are TGTGCCAGCAGCGTAGGTTCGGCCCCAGGGGGCGAGCAGTACTTC. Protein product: CASSVGSAPGGEQYF.

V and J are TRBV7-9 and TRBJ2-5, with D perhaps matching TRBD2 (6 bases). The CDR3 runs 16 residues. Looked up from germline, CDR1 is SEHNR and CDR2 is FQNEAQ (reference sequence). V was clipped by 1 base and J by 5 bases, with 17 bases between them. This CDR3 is CASSLVAGTGGETQYF. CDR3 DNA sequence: TGTGCCAGCAGCTTAGTTGCGGGAACTGGAGGGGAGACCCAGTACTTC.

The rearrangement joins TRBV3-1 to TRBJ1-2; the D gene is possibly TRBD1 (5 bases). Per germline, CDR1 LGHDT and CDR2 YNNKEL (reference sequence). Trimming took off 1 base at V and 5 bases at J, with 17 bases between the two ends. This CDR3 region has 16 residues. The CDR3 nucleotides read TGTGCCAGCAGCCAAGTGGGGGATGGACCCAGGTATGGCTACACCTTC. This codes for CASSQVGDGPRYGYTF.

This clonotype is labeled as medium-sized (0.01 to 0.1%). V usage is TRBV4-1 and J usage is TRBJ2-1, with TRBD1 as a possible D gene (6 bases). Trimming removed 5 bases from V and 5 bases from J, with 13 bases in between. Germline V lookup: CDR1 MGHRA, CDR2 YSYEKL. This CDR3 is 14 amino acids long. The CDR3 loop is CASSMTGPDNEQFF. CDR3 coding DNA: TGCGCCAGCAGCATGACAGGTCCTGACAATGAGCAGTTCTTC.